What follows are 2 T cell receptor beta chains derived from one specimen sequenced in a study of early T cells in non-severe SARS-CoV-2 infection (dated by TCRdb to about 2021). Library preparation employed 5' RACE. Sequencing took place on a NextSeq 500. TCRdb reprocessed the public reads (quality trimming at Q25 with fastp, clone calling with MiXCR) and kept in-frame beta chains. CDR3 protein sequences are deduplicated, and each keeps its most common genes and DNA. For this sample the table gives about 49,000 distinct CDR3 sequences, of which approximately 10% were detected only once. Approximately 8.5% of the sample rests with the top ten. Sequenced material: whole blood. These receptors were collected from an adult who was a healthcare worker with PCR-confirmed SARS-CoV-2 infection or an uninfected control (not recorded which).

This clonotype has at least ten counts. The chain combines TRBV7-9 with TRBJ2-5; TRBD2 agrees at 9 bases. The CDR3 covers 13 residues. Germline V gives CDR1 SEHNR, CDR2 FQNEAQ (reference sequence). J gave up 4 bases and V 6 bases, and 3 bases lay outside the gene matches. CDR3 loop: CASRPTSGETQYF. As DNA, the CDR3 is TGTGCCAGCAGGCCGACTAGCGGAGAGACCCAGTACTTC.

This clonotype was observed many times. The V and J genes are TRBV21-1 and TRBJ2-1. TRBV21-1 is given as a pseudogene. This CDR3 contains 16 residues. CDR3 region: CASTKNPKLSYNEQFF. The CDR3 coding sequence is TGTGCCAGCACCAAAAACCCAAAGTTGTCCTACAATGAGCAGTTCTTC.